A selection of T cell receptor beta chains follows, all from one sample in a study of T cells in Graves' hyperthyroidism and ophthalmopathy. TCRdb fed the multiplex PCR reads into MiXCR, producing one record per CDR3 protein. The sample has approximately 640,000 distinct CDR3 sequences; around 16% are singletons. The sample was blood. The receptors were sampled from a man aged 50 to 59 with Graves' hyperthyroidism. Both conserved end residues are part of each CDR3. The D gene is left open where the match is weak. Size values are once, few and many counts, or a class for expanded clones, and some rows have none.

TRBV28	TRBJ2-7	.	many	CAIKSWRGSSYEQYF	TGTGCCATTAAATCTTGGAGGGGGAGCTCCTACGAGCAGTACTTC
TRBV7-2	TRBJ2-5	TRBD1	many	CASSSTGGPGAQYF	TGTGCCAGCAGCTCGACAGGGGGCCCGGGTGCCCAGTACTTC
TRBV20-1	TRBJ2-1	.	many	CSARGPTYNEQFF	TGCAGTGCTAGAGGACCAACCTACAATGAGCAGTTCTTC
TRBV6-2/TRBV6-3	TRBJ2-1	.	many	CASSPLRAYNEQFF	TGTGCCAGCAGTCCCCTGCGGGCCTACAATGAGCAGTTCTTC
TRBV28	TRBJ2-7	.	many	CASSPPGASSYEQYF	TGTGCCAGCAGTCCCCCGGGGGCGAGCTCCTACGAGCAGTACTTC
TRBV28	TRBJ2-7	TRBD1	.	CASSFGTDYYEQYF	TGTGCCAGCAGCTTCGGGACAGATTACTACGAGCAGTACTTC
TRBV29-1	TRBJ2-7	.	many	CSVEDPTYEQYF	TGCAGCGTTGAAGACCCTACCTACGAGCAGTACTTC
TRBV6-1	TRBJ2-3	.	few	CASSPERETSDTQYF	TGTGCCAGCAGCCCGGAACGGGAGACTTCAGATACGCAGTATTTT
TRBV24-1	TRBJ2-1	TRBD1	few	CATSDPYDRDEQFF	TGTGCCACCAGTGATCCATATGACAGGGATGAGCAGTTCTTC
TRBV28	TRBJ2-3	.	many	CASSLIKTGSSTDTQYF	TGTGCCAGCAGTTTGATAAAGACAGGTTCAAGCACAGATACGCAGTATTTT
TRBV12-3/TRBV12-4	TRBJ2-1	TRBD2	many	CASRVRLAVDEQFF	TGTGCCAGCAGGGTACGACTAGCGGTCGATGAGCAGTTCTTC
TRBV2	TRBJ2-2	.	many	CASNSGNTGELFF	TGTGCCAGCAATTCGGGGAACACCGGGGAGCTGTTTTTT
TRBV20-1	TRBJ1-1	.	many	CSARDQGLNTEAFF	TGCAGTGCTAGAGACCAGGGTTTGAACACTGAAGCTTTCTTT
TRBV19	TRBJ2-4	TRBD1	few	CASSMTMGQLAKNIQYF	TGTGCCAGTAGTATGACAATGGGACAGCTAGCCAAAAACATTCAGTACTTC
TRBV6-5	TRBJ2-7	.	few	CASSYPGQGGTYEQYF	TGTGCCAGCAGTTACCCCGGACAAGGCGGAACCTACGAGCAGTACTTC
TRBV7-8	TRBJ1-4	.	many	CASSLGAGWNEKLFF	TGTGCCAGCAGCTTAGGAGCAGGGTGGAATGAAAAACTGTTTTTT
TRBV27	TRBJ1-6	TRBD1	many	CASSSPGQGNSPLHF	TGTGCCAGCAGTAGCCCGGGACAGGGGAACTCACCCCTCCACTTT
TRBV6-2/TRBV6-3	TRBJ2-7	TRBD1	.	CASSYSDRDRIYEQYF	TGTGCCAGCAGTTACTCCGACCGGGACAGGATTTACGAGCAGTACTTC
TRBV7-2	TRBJ1-1	.	many	CASSTRGTVVEAFF	TGTGCCAGCAGTACTCGGGGGACGGTCGTTGAAGCTTTCTTT
TRBV5-5	TRBJ1-4	.	.	CASSSLQGSATNEKLFF	TGTGCCAGCAGCTCACTACAGGGATCTGCAACTAATGAAAAACTGTTTTTT
TRBV19	TRBJ2-7	.	.	CASSMLADSEQYF	TGTGCCAGTAGTATGTTAGCGGACTCTGAGCAGTACTTC
TRBV7-6	TRBJ1-1	TRBD1	many	CASSSLQGEANTEAFF	TGTGCCAGCAGCTCACTCCAGGGGGAAGCGAACACTGAAGCTTTCTTT
TRBV28	TRBJ2-7	.	many	CASAGSSYEQYF	TGTGCCAGCGCGGGGAGCTCCTACGAGCAGTACTTC
TRBV20-1	TRBJ2-2	.	.	CSARSRTAHTGELFF	TGCAGTGCTAGATCCAGGACCGCACACACCGGGGAGCTGTTTTTT
TRBV5-1	TRBJ2-7	.	many	CASTLQGGVDEQYF	TGCGCCAGCACCCTACAAGGAGGGGTAGACGAGCAGTACTTC
TRBV7-3	TRBJ1-1	.	many	CASSLRDPTIGTEAFF	TGTGCCAGCAGCTTACGGGACCCTACTATAGGCACTGAAGCTTTCTTT
TRBV20-1	TRBJ2-1	TRBD2	.	CSAVAGGTWNEQFF	TGCAGTGCGGTAGCGGGAGGGACATGGAATGAGCAGTTCTTC
TRBV19	TRBJ2-3	.	.	CASSNGEYWTSTDTQYF	TGTGCCAGTAGTAACGGGGAGTATTGGACTAGCACAGATACGCAGTATTTT
TRBV6-5	TRBJ2-7	.	many	CASSYYGARVYEQYF	TGTGCCAGCAGTTACTACGGGGCGCGGGTCTACGAGCAGTACTTC
TRBV28	TRBJ1-2	.	few	CASSWGQGRGYGYTF	TGTGCCAGCAGTTGGGGCCAGGGGAGAGGCTATGGCTACACCTTC
TRBV12-3/TRBV12-4	TRBJ2-1	.	many	CASTGGRYNEQFF	TGTGCCAGTACGGGCGGGCGCTACAATGAGCAGTTCTTC
TRBV28	TRBJ2-3	.	many	CASSSGALGSSTDTQYF	TGTGCCAGCAGTTCGGGTGCATTGGGGTCCAGCACAGATACGCAGTATTTT
TRBV9	TRBJ2-5	TRBD1	many	CASSASGTGGVETQYF	TGTGCCAGCAGCGCCTCCGGGACAGGGGGCGTAGAGACCCAGTACTTC
TRBV7-6	TRBJ2-1	TRBD2	few	CASSLLGSSGRDNEQFF	TGTGCCAGCAGCTTATTGGGGTCTAGCGGGAGGGACAATGAGCAGTTCTTC
TRBV15	TRBJ2-1	TRBD2	few	CATSRVSLAGSDEQFF	TGTGCCACCAGCAGAGTCTCACTAGCGGGATCAGATGAGCAGTTCTTC
TRBV14	TRBJ2-2	.	few	CASSQDILGELFF	TGTGCCAGCAGCCAAGATATTCTCGGGGAGCTGTTTTTT
TRBV5-1	TRBJ2-6	.	few	CASSPSSGANALTF	TGCGCCAGCAGCCCTAGCTCTGGGGCCAACGCCCTGACTTTC
TRBV2	TRBJ2-1	TRBD1	many	CASSAGQGAHEQFF	TGTGCCAGCAGTGCTGGACAGGGGGCCCATGAGCAGTTCTTC
TRBV5-1	TRBJ2-7	.	many	CASSLTDPNLGEQYF	TGCGCCAGCAGCCTGACAGACCCCAACCTGGGGGAGCAGTACTTC
TRBV7-2	TRBJ1-1	TRBD1	many	CASSLQGAGTEAFF	TGTGCCAGCAGCTTACAGGGGGCTGGGACTGAAGCTTTCTTT
TRBV27	TRBJ2-1	TRBD2	many	CASSGLAGLDADYNEQFF	TGTGCCAGCAGCGGACTAGCGGGGTTAGACGCTGATTACAATGAGCAGTTCTTC
TRBV28	TRBJ1-2	.	.	CASSLFRNGYTF	TGTGCCAGCAGTTTATTCCGGAATGGCTACACCTTC
TRBV20-1	TRBJ2-7	.	many	CSAEGSYEQYF	TGCAGTGCGGAAGGGAGCTACGAGCAGTACTTC
TRBV7-3	TRBJ2-3	TRBD2	.	CASSSGTSYTDTQYF	TGTGCCAGCAGCTCCGGGACTAGCTACACAGATACGCAGTATTTT
TRBV18	TRBJ2-7	TRBD1	.	CASSRSGTAEQYF	TGTGCCAGCTCGCGCTCCGGGACAGCCGAGCAGTACTTC
TRBV19	TRBJ1-1	.	few	CAARGFLGSEAFF	TGTGCCGCCCGGGGCTTTTTGGGCTCTGAAGCTTTCTTT